These 14 T cell receptor beta chains came from one sample sequenced in a study of T cell clonality in common variable immunodeficiency. Some clones are missing from TCRdb's copy, which holds only in-frame ones; the method was immunoSEQ multiplex PCR. Singletons are absent from the sample, which has approximately 52,000 clones. The sequenced sample consisted of peripheral blood mononuclear cells. Receptors were obtained from a person aged 18 to 70 in good health.

Ten or more counts support this clone. Read coverage stops 3 residues before the CDR3 terminus; the germline J gene supplies the remainder. The gene calls are TRBV6-1 and TRBJ2-2; TRBD1 might be the D (5 bases). This CDR3 contains 14 residues. CDR1 and CDR2 (germline): MNHNS, SASEGT. Trimming took 2 bases from V and 6 from J, leaving 10 bases between them. The CDR3 sequence is CASSEFRVAGELFF. The DNA read from the CDR3 is TGTGCCAGCAGTGAATTCAGGGTTGCCGGGGAG.

This clone was detected many times. The CDR3 end lies 3 residues beyond the end of the read and is filled in from the germline J gene. This chain links TRBV19 with TRBJ2-7; 7 bases align to TRBD2. Germline-derived CDR1 and CDR2 are LNHDA and SQIVND (reference sequence). This CDR3 region has 15 residues. V dropped 6 bases and J dropped 0; count of bases not matched to a gene: 8. Partial CDR3 DNA: TGTGCCAGTAGGGACCGGGACTACCCCTCCTACGAG. Protein product: CASRDRDYPSYE. The entire CDR3 reads CASRDRDYPSYEQYF. Together with reference TRBV19 and TRBJ2-7, the CDR3 gives the full variable domain: DGGITQSPKYLFRKEGQNVTLSCEQNLNHDAMYWYRQDPGQGLRLIYYSQIVNDFQKGDIAEGYSVSREKKESFPLTVTSAQKNPTAFYLCASRDRDYPSYEQYFGPGTRLTVT.

Many counts were recorded for this clone. The sequenced fragment ends 3 residues before the CDR3 boundary, so the rest is inferred from the germline J gene. The gene calls are TRBV5-1 and TRBJ2-5; possible D gene TRBD2, 5 bases. Per the germline V gene, CDR1 is SGHRS and CDR2 is YFSETQ. This CDR3 is built from 17 residues. V was trimmed by 0 bases and J by 4 bases, leaving 19 bases between them. This chain's CDR3 is CASSLATVRVGPETQYF. CDR3 DNA, as far as it was read: TGCGCCAGCAGCTTGGCCACGGTGAGGGTTGGTCCAGAGACC.

Only a few counts were recorded for this clone. The CDR3 end falls 3 residues outside the read, so it is completed with the germline J gene. The chain combines TRBV5-1 with TRBJ2-7; 7 bases align to TRBD1. The CDR3 totals 17 residues. J lost 1 base, V lost 0 bases, and 10 bases had no gene match. The germline V gene encodes CDR1 SGHRS and CDR2 YFSETQ. The DNA read from the CDR3 is TGCGCCAGCAGCTTGGATGCTCTGGGACAGCAATCCTACGAG. It specifies CASSLDALGQQSYE. The entire CDR3 sequence reads CASSLDALGQQSYEQYF.

This clone was detected only a few times. The read terminates 3 residues ahead of where the CDR3 ends, so the germline J gene completes it. The gene calls are TRBV5-4 and TRBJ2-5; 9 bases match TRBD2. V shed 3 bases and J 2 bases; nucleotides not matched to a gene: 5. The length of the CDR3 is 15 residues. CDR1 and CDR2 (germline): SGHNT, YYREEE (reference sequence). The covered CDR3 bases are TGTGCCAGCAGCTCTCAAGCGGGGGGACAAGAGACC. Translation gives CASSSQAGGQET. The full CDR3 protein reads CASSSQAGGQETQYF. Complete variable domain (other parts from reference TRBV5-4 and TRBJ2-5): ETGVTQSPTHLIKTRGQQVTLRCSSQSGHNTVSWYQQALGQGPQFIFQYYREEENGRGNFPPRFSGLQFPNYSSELNVNALELDDSALYLCASSSQAGGQETQYFGPGTRLLVL.

In this sample, this clone turned up many times. From the germline J gene comes the end of the CDR3, since the read stops 3 residues before it. V and J are TRBV5-1 and TRBJ2-7; TRBD2 might be the D (6 bases). Trimming removed 0 bases at V and 1 base at J, with 8 bases between. The length of the CDR3 is 14 residues. Germline CDR1 reads SGHRS; CDR2 reads YFSETQ. The CDR3 bases that were read are TGCGCCAGCAGCTTGGCCGGGGGTTCCTACGAG. It translates to CASSLAGGSYE. The full CDR3 sequence reads CASSLAGGSYEQYF. Filled out from reference TRBV5-1 and TRBJ2-7, the complete variable domain reads KAGVTQTPRYLIKTRGQQVTLSCSPISGHRSVSWYQQTPGQGLQFLFEYFSETQRNKGNFPGRFSGRQFSNSRSEMNVSTLELGDSALYLCASSLAGGSYEQYFGPGTRLTVT.

This clone was picked up many times. Read sequence stops 3 residues before the CDR3 end, and the germline J gene provides the missing end. This rearrangement joins TRBV10-2 to TRBJ1-1; no firm D call. Germline V lookup: CDR1 WSHSY, CDR2 SAAADI. The CDR3 is 13 amino acids. The V gene lost 8 bases and the J gene lost 6 bases, with 16 bases spanning the gap. The CDR3 DNA, read in part, is TGCGCCAGCTGCCCCCCTCTGGGCCCTGAA. It codes for CASCPPLGPE. The whole CDR3 reads CASCPPLGPEAFF.

This clone was counted a few times. The CDR3 extends 3 residues past the end of the read, so its final part is completed from the germline J gene. The V gene is TRBV2, the J gene TRBJ1-2, with D possibly matching TRBD1 (6 bases). CDR1 SNHLY and CDR2 FYNNEI come from the germline V gene. This CDR3 comprises 13 residues. V lost 10 bases and J 0 bases, leaving 12 bases between the germline ends. The sequenced part of the CDR3 DNA is TGTGCCACATCGACAGGTCCTAACTATGGC. Translation gives CATSTGPNYG. The full CDR3 protein reads CATSTGPNYGYTF.

At least ten counts were recorded for this clone. The CDR3 extends 3 residues past the end of the read, so its final part is completed from the germline J gene. The chain uses TRBV7-9 and TRBJ2-7, with unresolved D. V lost 3 bases, J lost 5 bases, and 14 bases lay in between. This CDR3 has 14 amino acids. The germline gives CDR1 SEHNR, CDR2 FQNEAQ (reference sequence). The part of the CDR3 DNA that was read is TGTGCCAGCAGCTTCCCCCCCCAATCGGACGAG. Residues: CASSFPPQSDE. Given in full, the CDR3 is CASSFPPQSDEQYF.

This clone occurred many times. The read stops 3 residues short of the end of the CDR3; the missing end is completed from the germline J gene. This chain joins TRBV19 and TRBJ2-3, with 9 bases lining up with TRBD1. CDR3 length equals 15 residues. The V gene's germline CDR1 is LNHDA and CDR2 SQIVND (reference sequence). With V trimmed by 7 bases and J by 0 bases, 5 bases remained unmatched. The part of the CDR3 DNA that was read is TGTGCCAGTACTACAGGGGGCAGGAGCACAGATACG. It codes for CASTTGGRSTDT. The whole CDR3 protein is CASTTGGRSTDTQYF.

In its sample, this clone was seen many times. The read falls 3 residues short of the CDR3 end, and the missing part is taken from the germline J gene. This chain links TRBV20-1 with TRBJ2-7; 8 bases match TRBD2. The CDR3 covers 13 residues. Germline loops: CDR1 DFQATT, CDR2 SNEGSKA (reference sequence). Trimming took 6 bases from V and 1 from J; bases not matched to a gene: 5. The CDR3 DNA, read in part, is TGCAGTGCCTTAGCGGGGTTGTCCTACGAG. This sequence encodes CSALAGLSYE. The CDR3 in its entirety is CSALAGLSYEQYF.

This clone has ten or more counts. With the read ending 3 residues before the CDR3 end, the germline J gene is used to fill in that end. V gene TRBV10-3 combines with J gene TRBJ2-1, with 9 bases identical to TRBD2. From germline, CDR1 is ENHRY and CDR2 SYGVKD. The CDR3 has 14 amino acids. Trimming cost V 8 bases and J 8 bases; bases outside gene matches: 10. The covered CDR3 bases are TGTGCCATCGGCAATTTAGCGGGAGAGGATGAG. Translating it yields CAIGNLAGEDE. The full-length CDR3 reads as CAIGNLAGEDEQFF.

This clone was seen ten or more times. Sequencing ends 3 residues short of the CDR3 end; the germline J gene provides the rest. The chain is built from TRBV7-3 and TRBJ2-2; TRBD2 matches 14 bases. The CDR3 sequence is 16 residues long. Germline V lookup: CDR1 SGHTA, CDR2 FQGTGA. V dropped 4 bases and J dropped 5; count of bases not matched to a gene: 3. CDR3 residues: CASSSGLAGATGELFF. The CDR3 bases that were read are TGTGCCAGCAGCTCGGGACTAGCGGGAGCTACCGGGGAG.

This clone was observed a few times. CDR3 bases read: TGTGCCAGCAGCCCTTTGGGGGGGTCGGGTGAG. This codes for CASSPLGGSGE. The CDR3 in full is CASSPLGGSGEQFF. J is TRBJ2-1 and V is TRBV7-2, with 7 bases that match TRBD2. The CDR3 end falls 3 residues outside the read, so it is completed with the germline J gene. Losses at the gene ends were 5 bases for V and 9 bases for J; bases not matched to a gene: 10. The CDR3 extends over 14 amino acids. Germline V gives CDR1 SGHTA, CDR2 FQGNSA.